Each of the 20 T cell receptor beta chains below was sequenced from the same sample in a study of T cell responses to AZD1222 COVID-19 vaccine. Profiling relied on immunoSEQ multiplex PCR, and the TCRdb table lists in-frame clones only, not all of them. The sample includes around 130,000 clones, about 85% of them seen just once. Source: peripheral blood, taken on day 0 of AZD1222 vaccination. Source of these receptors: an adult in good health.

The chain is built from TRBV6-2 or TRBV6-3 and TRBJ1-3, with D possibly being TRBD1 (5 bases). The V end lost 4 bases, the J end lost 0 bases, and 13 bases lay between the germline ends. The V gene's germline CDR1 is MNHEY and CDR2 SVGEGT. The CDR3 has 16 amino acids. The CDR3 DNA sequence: TGTGCCAGCAGTTCAAGTGGACATATCTCTGGAAACACCATATATTTT. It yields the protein CASSSSGHISGNTIYF.

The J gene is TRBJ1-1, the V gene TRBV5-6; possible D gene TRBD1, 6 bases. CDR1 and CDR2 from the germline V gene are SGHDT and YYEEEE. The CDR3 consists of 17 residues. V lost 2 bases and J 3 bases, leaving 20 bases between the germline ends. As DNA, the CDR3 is TGTGCCAGCAGCTTAACAAACAGGGCCAGTTTTTACACTGAAGCTTTCTTT. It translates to CASSLTNRASFYTEAFF.

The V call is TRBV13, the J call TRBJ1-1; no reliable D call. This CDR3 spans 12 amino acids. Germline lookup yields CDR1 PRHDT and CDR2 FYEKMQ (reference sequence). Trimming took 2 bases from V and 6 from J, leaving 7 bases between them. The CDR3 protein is CASSLNRPEAFF. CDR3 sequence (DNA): TGTGCCAGCAGCTTAAATCGCCCTGAAGCTTTCTTT.

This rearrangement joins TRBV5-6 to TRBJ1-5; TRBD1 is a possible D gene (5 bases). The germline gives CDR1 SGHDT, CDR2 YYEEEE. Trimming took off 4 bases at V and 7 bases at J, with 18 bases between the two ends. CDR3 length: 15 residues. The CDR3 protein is CASSPGLARVQPQHF. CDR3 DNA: TGTGCCAGCAGCCCGGGACTAGCGAGGGTGCAGCCCCAGCATTTT.

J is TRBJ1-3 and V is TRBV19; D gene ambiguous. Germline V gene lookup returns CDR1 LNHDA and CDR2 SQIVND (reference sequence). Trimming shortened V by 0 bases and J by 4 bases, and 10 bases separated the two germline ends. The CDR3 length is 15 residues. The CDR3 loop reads CASSIDIGTGNTIYF. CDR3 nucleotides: TGTGCCAGTAGTATAGATATCGGAACGGGAAACACCATATATTTT.

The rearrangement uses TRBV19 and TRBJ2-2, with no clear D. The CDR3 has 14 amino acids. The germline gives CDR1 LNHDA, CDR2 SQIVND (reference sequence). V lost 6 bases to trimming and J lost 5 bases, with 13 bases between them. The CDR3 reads CASSTLGGTGELFF. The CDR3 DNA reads TGTGCCAGTAGCACCTTGGGTGGAACCGGGGAGCTGTTTTTT.

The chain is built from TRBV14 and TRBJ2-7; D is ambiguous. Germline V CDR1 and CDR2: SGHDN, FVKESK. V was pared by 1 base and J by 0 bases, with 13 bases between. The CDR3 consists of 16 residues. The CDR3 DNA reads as TGTGCCAGCAGCCAAGGACCCCAAAGGCACTCCTACGAGCAGTACTTC. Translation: CASSQGPQRHSYEQYF. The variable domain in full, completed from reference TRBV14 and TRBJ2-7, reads EAGVTQFPSHSVIEKGQTVTLRCDPISGHDNLYWYRRVMGKEIKFLLHFVKESKQDESGMPNNRFLAERTGGTYSTLKVQPAELEDSGVYFCASSQGPQRHSYEQYFGPGTRLTVT.

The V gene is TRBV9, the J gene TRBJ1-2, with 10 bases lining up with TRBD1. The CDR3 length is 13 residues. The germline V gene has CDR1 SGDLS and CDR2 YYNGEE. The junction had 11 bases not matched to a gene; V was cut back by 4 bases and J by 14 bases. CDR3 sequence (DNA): TGTGCCAGCAGCCCCCGGGACAGGGGTTCGTTGACCTTC. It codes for CASSPRDRGSLTF.

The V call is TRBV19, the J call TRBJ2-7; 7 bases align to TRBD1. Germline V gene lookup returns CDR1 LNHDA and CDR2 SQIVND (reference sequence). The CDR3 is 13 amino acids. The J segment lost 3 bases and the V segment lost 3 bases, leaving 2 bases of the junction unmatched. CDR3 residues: CASSIGQDYEQYF. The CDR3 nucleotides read TGTGCCAGTAGTATCGGACAGGACTACGAGCAGTACTTC.

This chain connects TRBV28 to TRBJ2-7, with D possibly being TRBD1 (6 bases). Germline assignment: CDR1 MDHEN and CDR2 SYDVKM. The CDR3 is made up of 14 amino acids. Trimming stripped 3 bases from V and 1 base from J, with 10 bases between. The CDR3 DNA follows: TGTGCCAGCAGTTTTGGCCAGGGGTCCTACGAGCAGTACTTC. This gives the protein CASSFGQGSYEQYF.

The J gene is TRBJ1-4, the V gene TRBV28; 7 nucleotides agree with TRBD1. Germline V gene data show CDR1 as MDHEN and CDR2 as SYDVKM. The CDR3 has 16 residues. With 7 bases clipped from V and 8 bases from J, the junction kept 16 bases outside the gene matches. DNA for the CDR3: TGTGCCAGCAAATGGGGCAGGGGGAGGGCATACGAAAAACTGTTTTTT. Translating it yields CASKWGRGRAYEKLFF.

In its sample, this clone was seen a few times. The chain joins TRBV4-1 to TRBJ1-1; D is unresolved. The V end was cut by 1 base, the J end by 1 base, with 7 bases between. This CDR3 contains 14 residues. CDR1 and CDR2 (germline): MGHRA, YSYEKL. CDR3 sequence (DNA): TGCGCCAGCAGCCAAGTGTTCGGGAACACTGAAGCTTTCTTT. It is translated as CASSQVFGNTEAFF.

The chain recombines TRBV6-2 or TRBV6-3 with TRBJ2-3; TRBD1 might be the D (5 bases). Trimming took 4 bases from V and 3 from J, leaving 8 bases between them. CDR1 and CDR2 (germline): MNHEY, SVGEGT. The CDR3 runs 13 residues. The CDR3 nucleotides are TGTGCCAGCAGTTCGCAGGGAACAGATACGCAGTATTTT. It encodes CASSSQGTDTQYF.

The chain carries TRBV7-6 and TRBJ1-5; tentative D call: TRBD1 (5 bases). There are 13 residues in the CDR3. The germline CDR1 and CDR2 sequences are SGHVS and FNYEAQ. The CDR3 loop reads CWEEGPLGQPQHF. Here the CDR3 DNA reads TGTTGGGAGGAGGGGCCTTTGGGCCAGCCCCAGCATTTT.

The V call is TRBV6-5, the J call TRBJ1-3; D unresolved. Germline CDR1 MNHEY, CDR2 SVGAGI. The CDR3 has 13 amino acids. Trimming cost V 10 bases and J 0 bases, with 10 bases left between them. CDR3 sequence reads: CATRYSSGNTIYF. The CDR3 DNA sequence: TGTGCCACCCGGTACAGCTCTGGAAACACCATATATTTT.

CDR3 DNA sequence: TGTGCCAGCAGCCGGTACGGGACTAGCGGGGCCAACAATGAGCAGTTCTTC. Amino acids: CASSRYGTSGANNEQFF. This chain joins TRBV16 and TRBJ2-1, with TRBD2 matching 13 bases. CDR1 and CDR2 from the germline V gene are KGHSY and FQNENV. The CDR3 has 17 residues. V gave up 4 bases and J gave up 5 bases; unmatched junction bases: 8.

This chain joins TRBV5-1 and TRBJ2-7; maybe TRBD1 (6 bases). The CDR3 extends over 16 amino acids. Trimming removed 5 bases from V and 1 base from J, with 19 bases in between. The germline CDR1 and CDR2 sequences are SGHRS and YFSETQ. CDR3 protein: CASRNGLTGSSYEQYF. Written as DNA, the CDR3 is TGCGCCAGCAGGAACGGACTTACAGGGTCGTCCTACGAGCAGTACTTC.

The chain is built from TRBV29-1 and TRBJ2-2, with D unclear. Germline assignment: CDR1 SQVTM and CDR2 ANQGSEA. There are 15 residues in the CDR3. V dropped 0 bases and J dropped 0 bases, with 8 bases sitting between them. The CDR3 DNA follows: TGCAGCGTTGAAGATGCGCCCGCGAACACCGGGGAGCTGTTTTTT. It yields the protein CSVEDAPANTGELFF.

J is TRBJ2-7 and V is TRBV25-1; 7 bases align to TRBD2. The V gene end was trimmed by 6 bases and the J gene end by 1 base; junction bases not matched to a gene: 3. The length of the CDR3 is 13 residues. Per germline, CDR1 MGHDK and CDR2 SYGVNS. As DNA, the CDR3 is TGTGCCAGCAGAGCGGGACCATCCTACGAGCAGTACTTC. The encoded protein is CASRAGPSYEQYF.

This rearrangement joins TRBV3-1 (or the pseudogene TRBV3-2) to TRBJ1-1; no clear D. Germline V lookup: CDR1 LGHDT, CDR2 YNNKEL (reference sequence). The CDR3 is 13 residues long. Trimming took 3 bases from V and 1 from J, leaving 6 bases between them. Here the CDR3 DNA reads TGTGCCAGCAGCCACACGGGGAACACTGAAGCTTTCTTT. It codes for CASSHTGNTEAFF.